Sequencing of this T cell receptor beta chain was carried out in a study of blood T cell repertoires in COVID-19. Whole-study context: Acute and convalescent COVID-19 samples came from the United States, Italy and Spain. T cells, B-cell-depleted T cells, or PBMCs supplied cDNA or gDNA.

Original methodology: How many nucleated cells were present was estimated from reference gene primer amplification. Clones were read by immunoSEQ multiplex PCR, and TCRdb kept only the in-frame ones, dropping some. The DNA was the basis for D and trimming; V, J and clone size are from that table. The table includes about 7,000 clones, about 84% detected once. Germline V gene data show CDR1 as SGHNT and CDR2 as YYREEE (reference sequence). The CDR3 has 16 amino acids. Trimming took off 2 bases at V and 2 bases at J, with 14 bases between the two ends. The V and J genes are TRBV5-4 and TRBJ1-3; D is perhaps TRBD1 (6 bases). The sequencing input was peripheral blood. The clonotype was recovered from a woman in her sixties or seventies with active COVID-19. The CDR3 sequence is CASSLSQGLAGNTIYF. The CDR3 DNA follows: TGTGCCAGCAGCTTATCTCAGGGGCTCGCTGGAAACACCATATATTTT. The variable domain in full, with the rest retrieved from reference TRBV5-4 and TRBJ1-3, is ETGVTQSPTHLIKTRGQQVTLRCSSQSGHNTVSWYQQALGQGPQFIFQYYREEENGRGNFPPRFSGLQFPNYSSELNVNALELDDSALYLCASSLSQGLAGNTIYFGEGSWLTVV.